This T cell receptor beta chain was retrieved from a study of response to subunit inactivated influenza vaccine. Per the germline V gene, CDR1 is SGHRS and CDR2 is YFSETQ. CDR3 length equals 16 residues. Trimming at V came to 2 bases and at J to 6 bases, leaving 5 bases not matched to a gene. The study, taken as a whole, reports: After each seasonal influenza vaccination, few new T cells are recruited, the authors suggested.

TCRdb analysed the RT-PCR reads with MiXCR anew, one entry per CDR3 protein. The table includes 450,000 to 600,000 distinct CDR3 sequences, approximately 6.9% detected once. In this sample, this clonotype turned up a few times. What it recognizes is unknown. The rearrangement links TRBV5-1 to TRBJ2-1, with 13 bases aligning to TRBD2. The clonotype originates from a man aged 45 to 75 who received an inactivated influenza vaccine. The material sequenced was PBMCs from blood, taken roughly 24 months after vaccination. DNA for the CDR3: TGCGCCAGCAGCTTAACCGGACTAGCGGGAGTCAATGAGCAGTTCTTC. Amino acid sequence: CASSLTGLAGVNEQFF. Together with reference TRBV5-1 and TRBJ2-1, the CDR3 gives the full variable domain: KAGVTQTPRYLIKTRGQQVTLSCSPISGHRSVSWYQQTPGQGLQFLFEYFSETQRNKGNFPGRFSGRQFSNSRSEMNVSTLELGDSALYLCASSLTGLAGVNEQFFGPGTRLTVL.